One sample yielded the 28 T cell receptor beta chains listed below, sequenced in a study of blood T cell repertoires in COVID-19. Clones were read by immunoSEQ multiplex PCR, and TCRdb kept only the in-frame ones, dropping some. The sample consists of approximately 96,000 clones, around nine tenths of them appearing once. The specimen sequenced was peripheral blood. All receptors derive from a human donor with COVID-19, enrolled during active disease. The donor label of this sample is uncertain.

V usage is TRBV6-5 and J usage is TRBJ1-1, with D maybe TRBD1 (6 bases). The CDR3 runs 13 residues. Germline-derived CDR1 and CDR2 are MNHEY and SVGAGI. Trimming cost V 5 bases and J 2 bases, with 9 bases left between them. CDR3 amino acids: CASSNRVNTEAFF. The CDR3, as DNA: TGTGCCAGCAGTAACAGGGTAAACACTGAAGCTTTCTTT.

V gene TRBV5-1 combines with J gene TRBJ2-1, with 9 bases that match TRBD2. The germline CDR1 and CDR2 sequences are SGHRS and YFSETQ. The length of the CDR3 is 15 residues. The V gene end was trimmed by 3 bases and the J gene end by 10 bases; junction bases not matched to a gene: 11. CDR3: CASSWTSEAGREQFF. The CDR3 DNA reads as TGCGCCAGCAGCTGGACTAGCGAAGCCGGAAGGGAGCAGTTCTTC.

J is TRBJ1-5 and V is TRBV11-2, with 7 bases matching TRBD1. There are 14 residues in the CDR3. The trim removed 3 bases at V and 6 bases at J, leaving 5 bases unmatched. CDR1 is SGHAT, CDR2 FQNNGV, per germline. This chain's CDR3 is CASSFTGVGQPQHF. DNA for the CDR3: TGTGCCAGCAGCTTCACAGGGGTGGGTCAGCCCCAGCATTTT.

V is TRBV3-1 (or the pseudogene TRBV3-2) and J is TRBJ2-7, with D maybe TRBD2 (5 bases). Trimming left V 0 bases short and J 3 bases short, with 18 bases between. Germline V gene data show CDR1 as LGHDT and CDR2 as YNNKEL (reference sequence). This CDR3 comprises 17 residues. CDR3 bases: TGTGCCAGCAGCCAAGAAGGTGGAAGTTACGGAGGCTACGAGCAGTACTTC. Amino acid sequence: CASSQEGGSYGGYEQYF.

The V call is TRBV11-2, the J call TRBJ2-5; D perhaps matches TRBD1 (5 bases). Germline CDR1 is SGHAT and CDR2 is FQNNGV. V lost 1 base and J lost 6, with 12 bases in between. This CDR3 has 14 residues. CDR3 region: CASSLGRLDKTQYF. The CDR3 DNA reads TGTGCCAGCAGCTTAGGTCGCTTGGACAAGACCCAGTACTTC.

The J gene is TRBJ1-2, the V gene TRBV10-3, with D possibly matching TRBD1 (6 bases). The CDR3 length is 14 residues. The V gene lost 2 bases and the J gene lost 5 bases, with 12 bases spanning the gap. In germline, CDR1 is ENHRY, CDR2 SYGVKD. This CDR3 reads CAISEGTRQYGYTF. The DNA for the CDR3 is TGTGCCATCAGTGAGGGGACAAGGCAGTATGGCTACACCTTC.

The rearrangement uses TRBV5-1 and TRBJ1-4; 7 nucleotides agree with TRBD1. Germline V lookup: CDR1 SGHRS, CDR2 YFSETQ. V shed 0 bases and J 8 bases; nucleotides not matched to a gene: 4. The CDR3 is 14 residues long. The CDR3 sequence is CASSLGQGGEKLFF. The CDR3 DNA reads TGCGCCAGCAGCTTGGGACAGGGTGGCGAAAAACTGTTTTTT.

This clone was recorded once. This sequence joins TRBV10-1 and TRBJ1-2; D perhaps matches TRBD1 (5 bases). The CDR3 loop spans 13 amino acids. Germline V gene lookup returns CDR1 WNHNN and CDR2 SYGVQD (reference sequence). Trimming left V 4 bases short and J 2 bases short, with 8 bases between. The CDR3 here is CASSADTNYGYTF. The CDR3 DNA reads as TGCGCCAGCAGTGCGGACACGAACTATGGCTACACCTTC.

The chain uses TRBV2 and TRBJ2-7, with 9 bases that match TRBD2. The V gene end was trimmed by 4 bases and the J gene end by 6 bases; junction bases not matched to a gene: 7. Germline V gives CDR1 SNHLY, CDR2 FYNNEI. The CDR3 sequence is 14 residues long. The CDR3 protein is CASSAASGDSEQYF. DNA for the CDR3: TGTGCCAGCAGTGCGGCTAGCGGGGACTCCGAGCAGTACTTC.

The chain joins TRBV7-8 to TRBJ2-7; weak D call: TRBD2 (6 bases). V dropped 2 bases and J dropped 2 bases, with 16 bases sitting between them. CDR3 length: 16 amino acids. Germline CDR1 SGHVS, CDR2 FQNEAQ. The CDR3 region has the DNA TGTGCCAGCAGCTTACGTTACGGGGGAACCACCTACGAGCAGTACTTC. Its translation is CASSLRYGGTTYEQYF.

The V gene is TRBV3-1 (or the pseudogene TRBV3-2), the J gene TRBJ2-5; 7 positions agree with TRBD2. This CDR3 spans 13 amino acids. Germline loops: CDR1 LGHDT, CDR2 YNNKEL (reference sequence). J lost 4 bases, V lost 4 bases, and 3 bases had no gene match. CDR3 sequence (DNA): TGTGCCAGCAGCCCAGCGGGAAGAGAGACCCAGTACTTC. This codes for CASSPAGRETQYF.

The chain has TRBV7-8 and TRBJ2-1, with a tentative D call TRBD2 (6 bases). The germline CDR1 and CDR2 sequences are SGHVS and FQNEAQ. The ends were cut back, 0 bases at V and 4 bases at J, with 16 bases in the middle. The CDR3 contains 17 residues. CDR3 nucleotides: TGTGCCAGCAGCTTAGCGACCCGGAGGGGCCGATACAATGAGCAGTTCTTC. It is translated as CASSLATRRGRYNEQFF.

This clone was seen a handful of times. Here the CDR3 reads CASNTPGTGNQPQHF. The CDR3 DNA follows: TGTGCCAGCAATACCCCTGGGACAGGGAATCAGCCCCAGCATTTT. V gene TRBV6-6 combines with J gene TRBJ1-5; 9 bases fit TRBD1. The germline CDR1 and CDR2 sequences are MNHNY and SVGAGI (reference sequence). CDR3 length: 15 residues. Germline trimming cut 7 bases from V and 4 bases from J; bases unmatched to any gene: 8.

The chain uses TRBV10-3 and TRBJ1-2; tentatively, D is TRBD1 (5 bases). Germline CDR1 and CDR2: ENHRY and SYGVKD. With 7 bases removed from V and 6 bases from J, the gap between germline ends came to 9 bases. The CDR3 consists of 11 residues. CDR3 nucleotide sequence: TGTGCCATCACCCGGGGGGATGGCTACACCTTC. It is translated as CAITRGDGYTF.

The rearrangement uses TRBV7-6 and TRBJ1-6; D is perhaps TRBD1 (6 bases). The V and J ends lost 1 base and 9 bases respectively, with 10 bases between them. The CDR3 has 14 residues. Germline CDR1 SGHVS, CDR2 FNYEAQ. CDR3 sequence: CASSLEQGISPLHF. The CDR3 DNA sequence: TGTGCCAGCAGCTTAGAACAGGGTATTTCACCCCTCCACTTT.

The V gene is TRBV28, the J gene TRBJ1-4, with 8 bases aligning to TRBD1. Germline V CDR1 and CDR2: MDHEN, SYDVKM. V trimming: 5 bases; J trimming: 7 bases; junction bases outside the gene matches: 9. CDR3 length: 15 amino acids. Here the CDR3 reads CASSESGGLGEKLFF. CDR3 in DNA: TGTGCCAGCAGTGAATCAGGGGGCTTGGGTGAAAAACTGTTTTTT.

The chain combines TRBV6-6 with TRBJ1-1; D gene uncertain. Germline CDR1 reads MNHNY; CDR2 reads SVGAGI (reference sequence). Trimming pared 2 bases from V and 5 bases from J, leaving 9 bases between. This CDR3 has 13 residues. Here the CDR3 DNA reads TGTGCCAGCAGTTACAACGGCAGGACTGAAGCTTTCTTT. It encodes CASSYNGRTEAFF.

V is TRBV2 and J is TRBJ1-5; a possible D gene is TRBD1 (5 bases). The CDR3 has 15 residues. The germline gives CDR1 SNHLY, CDR2 FYNNEI. V lost 4 bases, J lost 2 bases, and 12 bases lay in between. CDR3: CASSVGAHGNQPQHF. CDR3 sequence (DNA): TGTGCCAGCAGTGTAGGGGCGCACGGCAATCAGCCCCAGCATTTT.

The chain joins TRBV12-3 or TRBV12-4 to TRBJ1-2; no clear D gene. This CDR3 contains 12 residues. V shed 2 bases and J shed 8 bases, with 9 bases lying between them. The CDR3 loop is CASSLRHGGYTF. DNA for the CDR3: TGTGCCAGCAGTTTAAGACACGGAGGCTACACCTTC.

The chain recombines TRBV4-1 with TRBJ1-2; D is unclear. Trimming removed 6 bases from V and 2 bases from J, with 19 bases in between. From germline, CDR1 is MGHRA and CDR2 YSYEKL. The CDR3 runs 16 residues. The CDR3 here is CASRLEPGLQNYGYTF. CDR3 nucleotide sequence: TGCGCCAGCAGACTGGAACCGGGTCTTCAAAACTATGGCTACACCTTC.

The chain is built from TRBV6-4 and TRBJ2-7; the match to TRBD1 covers 9 bases. The germline CDR1 and CDR2 sequences are MRHNA and SNTAGT. The CDR3 totals 13 residues. The J segment lost 7 bases and the V segment lost 6 bases, leaving 7 bases of the junction unmatched. The CDR3 region has the DNA TGTGCCAGCAGGGGGGGACAGGGAACGGAGCAGTACTTC. Amino acids: CASRGGQGTEQYF.

This clone was seen only once. The V and J genes are TRBV9 and TRBJ1-3; D unclear. Germline CDR1 SGDLS, CDR2 YYNGEE. The length of the CDR3 is 15 residues. V was shortened by 0 bases and J by 4 bases, with 11 bases between the two germline ends. The CDR3 loop reads CASSVAPGVGNTIYF. The CDR3 region has the DNA TGTGCCAGCAGCGTAGCCCCCGGGGTAGGAAACACCATATATTTT.

This clone has a single count. The genes are TRBV11-3 and TRBJ1-1; no reliable D call. V was pared by 1 base and J by 3 bases, with 6 bases between. The V gene's germline CDR1 is SGHNT and CDR2 YENEEA. The CDR3 spans 13 residues. CDR3 nucleotides: TGTGCCAGCAGCTTAGCGGTGGACACTGAAGCTTTCTTT. Protein product: CASSLAVDTEAFF. Complete variable domain (other parts from reference TRBV11-3 and TRBJ1-1): EAGVVQSPRYKIIEKKQPVAFWCNPISGHNTLYWYLQNLGQGPELLIRYENEEAVDDSQLPKDRFSAERLKGVDSTLKIQPAELGDSAVYLCASSLAVDTEAFFGQGTRLTVV.

The chain couples TRBV27 to TRBJ1-1; 7 bases map to TRBD1. V gave up 5 bases and J gave up 4 bases; unmatched junction bases: 13. The length of the CDR3 is 16 residues. Germline CDR1 reads MNHEY; CDR2 reads SMNVEV (reference sequence). CDR3 sequence reads: CASSTNTGAWVTEAFF. The DNA for the CDR3 is TGTGCCAGCAGTACAAACACAGGGGCATGGGTCACTGAAGCTTTCTTT.

The chain employs TRBV3-1 (or the pseudogene TRBV3-2) and TRBJ1-2; TRBD1 might be the D (6 bases). Germline V CDR1 and CDR2: LGHDT, YNNKEL (reference sequence). Trimming shortened V by 0 bases and J by 10 bases, and 24 bases separated the two germline ends. The CDR3 consists of 17 residues. The DNA for the CDR3 is TGTGCCAGCAGCCAAGAGTTTCGTTCGGACAGACCTCGGGACTACACCTTC. This encodes CASSQEFRSDRPRDYTF.

The gene calls are TRBV4-2 and TRBJ1-5, with D unresolved. V was pared by 5 bases and J by 0 bases, with 20 bases between. Germline CDR1 reads LGHNA; CDR2 reads YNFKEQ. The CDR3 spans 18 residues. In DNA, the CDR3 is TGTGCCAGCAGCTGCGAACCAAGACAAGGATATAGCAATCAGCCCCAGCATTTT. It is translated as CASSCEPRQGYSNQPQHF.

The gene calls are TRBV2 and TRBJ2-7; D might be TRBD1 (7 bases). The CDR3 has 12 residues. Trimming removed 8 bases at V and 3 bases at J, with 11 bases between. CDR1 is SNHLY and CDR2 is FYNNEI in the germline V gene. DNA of the CDR3: TGTGCCAGCCATCAGGGGGGCTACGAGCAGTACTTC. Translated: CASHQGGYEQYF.

The J gene is TRBJ2-7, the V gene TRBV30, with a possible D match to TRBD2 (5 bases). V was trimmed by 4 bases and J by 6 bases, leaving 7 bases between them. The V gene's germline CDR1 is GTSNPN and CDR2 SVGIG (reference sequence). This CDR3 is 10 amino acids long. The CDR3 spells CAWIAPEQYF. In DNA, the CDR3 is TGTGCCTGGATAGCGCCCGAGCAGTACTTC.